These T cell receptor beta chains were read from a single sample in a study of radiation and T cells in renal cell carcinoma. The assay was immunoSEQ multiplex PCR, and TCRdb's table has in-frame clones only and misses some. The data hold approximately 150,000 clones, with 86% observed a single time. This specimen consisted of blood, obtained from a patient whose treatment included radiotherapy and nephrectomy. Receptors were obtained from a woman between 45 and 60 years old with renal cell carcinoma. CDR3s include the opening cysteine and the closing phenylalanine or tryptophan. Each record gives: J gene, D gene, V gene, clone size, CDR3 protein, CDR3 DNA. D genes are given only for firm matches. Only some rows state a clone size, as once, few, many or a class for expanded clones.

TRBJ1-2,.,TRBV6-1,.,CAKSDRFYGYTF,TGTGCCAAAAGCGACAGGTTCTATGGCTACACCTTC
TRBJ2-7,.,TRBV4-3,.,CASSQRVSERMLSYEQYF,TGCGCCAGCAGCCAGAGGGTTAGTGAGAGGATGCTCTCCTACGAGCAGTACTTC
TRBJ1-1,TRBD1,TRBV7-2,.,CASNTGGGSGYTEAFF,TGTGCCAGCAACACAGGGGGTGGTTCAGGGTATACTGAAGCTTTCTTT
TRBJ2-7,.,TRBV28,.,CASNSGGYEQYF,TGTGCCAGCAATTCAGGAGGCTACGAGCAGTACTTC
TRBJ1-5,.,TRBV30,.,CAWSPWSNQPQHF,TGTGCCTGGAGCCCTTGGAGCAATCAGCCCCAGCATTTT
TRBJ1-2,TRBD1,TRBV25-1,.,CASSASRDSNNYGYTF,TGTGCCAGCAGTGCGAGCCGGGACAGCAATAACTATGGCTACACCTTC
TRBJ1-5,.,TRBV30,once,CAWRDGSNQPQHF,TGTGCCTGGCGGGACGGTAGCAATCAGCCCCAGCATTTT
TRBJ2-1,.,TRBV9,.,CASSVDSGHNEQFF,TGTGCCAGCAGCGTAGACTCAGGGCACAATGAGCAGTTCTTC
TRBJ2-6,.,TRBV7-9,once,CASSLKWGHSSGANVLTF,TGTGCCAGCAGCTTAAAATGGGGACACAGCTCTGGGGCCAACGTCCTGACTTTC
TRBJ2-7,.,TRBV7-6,.,CASSSRGTLGQYF,TGTGCCAGCAGCTCCCGCGGGACGCTGGGGCAGTACTTC
TRBJ1-1,.,TRBV7-9,.,CASSARDTINTEAFF,TGTGCCAGCAGCGCGAGGGACACAATAAACACTGAAGCTTTCTTT
TRBJ1-1,.,TRBV4-3,.,CASSEGVSMATEAFF,TGCGCCAGCAGCGAAGGGGTATCAATGGCCACTGAAGCTTTCTTT
TRBJ1-2,TRBD1,TRBV27,few,CASSSLTGTGDNYGYTF,TGTGCCAGCAGTTCCCTCACTGGGACAGGGGATAACTATGGCTACACCTTC
TRBJ1-2,.,TRBV20-1,.,CSALQGRGYTF,TGCAGTGCTTTACAGGGTAGGGGCTACACCTTC
TRBJ2-4,TRBD2,TRBV7-2,.,CASSPGAGGPNIQYF,TGTGCCAGCAGCCCCGGAGCGGGGGGGCCCAACATTCAGTACTTC
TRBJ1-4,TRBD1,TRBV11-2,.,CASSKTGSGEKLFF,TGTGCCAGCAGTAAGACAGGGAGTGGTGAAAAACTGTTTTTT
TRBJ2-7,.,TRBV7-2,once,CASSSPRGTIYEQYF,TGTGCCAGCAGCTCCCCTCGGGGGACGATCTACGAGCAGTACTTC
TRBJ2-5,.,TRBV19,once,CASSIDRAVESQYF,TGTGCCAGTAGTATAGATCGGGCGGTGGAGTCCCAGTACTTC
TRBJ2-5,TRBD2,TRBV27,.,CASRRGTSSSETQYF,TGTGCCAGCAGACGAGGGACTAGCTCCTCAGAGACCCAGTACTTC
TRBJ2-5,TRBD2,TRBV19,.,CASSDRTSGRGAETQYF,TGTGCCAGTAGTGATCGGACTAGCGGGAGAGGTGCAGAGACCCAGTACTTC
TRBJ2-3,.,TRBV7-2,.,CASSLTPSTDTQYF,TGTGCCAGCAGCTTGACCCCTAGCACAGATACGCAGTATTTT
TRBJ2-7,.,TRBV28,once,CASSLSEVNYEQYF,TGTGCCAGCAGTTTATCGGAGGTTAACTACGAGCAGTACTTC
TRBJ2-7,.,TRBV7-2,.,CASSLVAESSYEQYF,TGTGCCAGCAGCTTAGTTGCAGAGAGCTCCTACGAGCAGTACTTC
TRBJ2-3,TRBD1,TRBV5-1,.,CASSSWGDRTDTQYF,TGCGCCAGCAGCTCCTGGGGGGACAGGACAGATACGCAGTATTTT
TRBJ1-1,.,TRBV18,.,CASSPRSQEAFF,TGTGCCAGCTCACCACGTTCCCAGGAAGCTTTCTTT
TRBJ2-5,TRBD1,TRBV9,.,CASSPWDRDQETQYF,TGTGCCAGCAGCCCCTGGGACAGAGACCAAGAGACCCAGTACTTC
TRBJ1-1,TRBD1,TRBV5-4,once,CASSWDRGRLNTEAFF,TGTGCCAGCAGCTGGGACAGGGGGCGATTGAACACTGAAGCTTTCTTT
TRBJ1-5,.,TRBV6-1,.,CASSEVRDRLQPQHF,TGTGCCAGCAGTGAAGTACGAGACAGATTGCAGCCCCAGCATTTT
TRBJ2-1,TRBD2,TRBV4-2,.,CASSQLSTSGGHNEQFF,TGTGCCAGCAGCCAACTCTCGACTAGCGGGGGCCACAATGAGCAGTTCTTC
TRBJ2-1,TRBD2,TRBV9,.,CASSPTAASGRGYNEQFF,TGTGCCAGCAGCCCGACCGCAGCTAGCGGGAGGGGATACAATGAGCAGTTCTTC
TRBJ1-1,.,TRBV7-2,few,CASSLYRRQNTEAFF,TGTGCCAGCAGCTTATATCGGCGGCAGAACACTGAAGCTTTCTTT
TRBJ2-2,.,TRBV7-9,.,CASSWYREGTGELFF,TGTGCCAGCAGCTGGTACAGGGAAGGCACCGGGGAGCTGTTTTTT
TRBJ2-7,.,TRBV29-1,.,CSVLGRSYEQYF,TGCAGCGTCCTAGGCCGCTCCTACGAGCAGTACTTC
TRBJ1-1,.,TRBV15,.,CATSNDRVNTEAFF,TGTGCCACCAGCAACGACAGAGTGAACACTGAAGCTTTCTTT
TRBJ2-3,TRBD1,TRBV5-1,.,CASSLMTQGATDTQYF,TGCGCCAGCAGCTTGATGACACAGGGGGCAACAGATACGCAGTATTTT
TRBJ1-6,.,TRBV6-5,.,CASSSRGSGNSPLHF,TGTGCCAGCAGTTCGAGGGGGAGTGGAAATTCACCCCTCCACTTT
TRBJ2-5,.,TRBV2,.,CASSVQGGGETQYF,TGTGCCAGCAGCGTACAGGGAGGCGGAGAGACCCAGTACTTC
TRBJ1-2,TRBD1,TRBV25-1,.,CASRDREEIGYTF,TGTGCCAGCAGGGACAGGGAGGAGATCGGCTACACCTTC
TRBJ2-1,TRBD1,TRBV9,.,CASTGAGQGINEQFF,TGTGCCAGCACGGGCGCGGGACAGGGGATAAATGAGCAGTTCTTC
TRBJ1-3,.,TRBV7-7,.,CASSLEGVRTPGNTIYF,TGTGCTAGCAGCTTAGAGGGGGTGCGGACACCCGGAAACACCATATATTTT
TRBJ2-7,.,TRBV28,.,CASSRRAGTGSYEQYF,TGTGCCAGCAGCCGACGAGCGGGTACCGGCTCCTACGAGCAGTACTTC
TRBJ1-5,TRBD1,TRBV5-6,once,CASSQDRGLTQPQHF,TGTGCCAGCAGCCAAGACAGGGGGCTTACTCAGCCCCAGCATTTT
TRBJ1-4,TRBD1,TRBV7-9,.,CASSRQTGGGEKLFF,TGTGCCAGCAGCCGTCAAACAGGGGGCGGTGAAAAACTGTTTTTT
TRBJ2-7,TRBD2,TRBV7-2,.,CASSLGSGGDYEQYF,TGTGCCAGCAGCTTAGGGAGCGGGGGGGACTACGAGCAGTACTTC
TRBJ2-7,TRBD2,TRBV5-4,.,CASSELAGAYEQYF,TGTGCCAGCAGCGAGTTAGCGGGAGCCTACGAGCAGTACTTC
TRBJ1-3,.,TRBV19,once,CASNPLSAASGNTIYF,TGTGCCAGTAACCCCCTCTCGGCGGCCTCTGGAAACACCATATATTTT
TRBJ2-2,TRBD1,TRBV5-6,.,CASSFRQGLTGELFF,TGTGCCAGCAGCTTTAGACAGGGCTTAACCGGGGAGCTGTTTTTT
TRBJ1-1,.,TRBV18,.,CASSRSGAGDTEAFF,TGTGCCAGCTCACGTTCAGGGGCCGGTGACACTGAAGCTTTCTTT
TRBJ1-2,.,TRBV6-1,few,CASSEDGPITYYGYTF,TGTGCCAGCAGTGAAGATGGCCCTATAACCTACTATGGCTACACCTTC
TRBJ2-1,.,TRBV2,.,CASSEIHEQFF,TGTGCCAGCAGTGAAATCCATGAGCAGTTCTTC
TRBJ2-7,TRBD2,TRBV28,few,CASSYIIAGGNRYEQYF,TGTGCCAGCAGTTACATTATAGCGGGAGGAAATCGGTACGAGCAGTACTTC
TRBJ1-2,.,TRBV20-1,.,CSAFSYGYTF,TGCAGTGCTTTTTCCTATGGCTACACCTTC
TRBJ2-3,.,TRBV28,.,CASSLGGTDTQYF,TGTGCCAGCAGTTTAGGTGGCACAGATACGCAGTATTTT
TRBJ2-5,TRBD2,TRBV7-9,.,CASSLGLGLAFGETQYF,TGTGCCAGCAGCTTAGGTCTGGGACTAGCATTCGGAGAGACCCAGTACTTC
TRBJ1-4,.,TRBV19,.,CARTSGYYEKLFF,TGTGCCAGGACCTCTGGATACTATGAAAAACTGTTTTTT
TRBJ1-1,TRBD1,TRBV6-5,few,CASRDRGRGAFF,TGTGCCAGCAGAGACAGGGGGCGGGGAGCTTTCTTT